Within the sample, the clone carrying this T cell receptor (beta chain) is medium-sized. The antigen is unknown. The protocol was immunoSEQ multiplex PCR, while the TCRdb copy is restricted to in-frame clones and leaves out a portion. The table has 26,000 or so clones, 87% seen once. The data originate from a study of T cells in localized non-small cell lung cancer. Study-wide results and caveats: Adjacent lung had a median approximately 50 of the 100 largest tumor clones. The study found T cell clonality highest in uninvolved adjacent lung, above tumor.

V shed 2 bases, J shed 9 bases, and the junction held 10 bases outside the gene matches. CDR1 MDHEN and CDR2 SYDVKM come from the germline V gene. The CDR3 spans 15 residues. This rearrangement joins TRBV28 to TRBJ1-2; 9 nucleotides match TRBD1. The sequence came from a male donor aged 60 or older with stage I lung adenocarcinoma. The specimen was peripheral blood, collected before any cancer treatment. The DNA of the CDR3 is TGTGCCAGCAGTTTAGAGGGACAGGGATTATTCCGCTACACCTTC. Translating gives CASSLEGQGLFRYTF.